Here is one T cell receptor beta chain with its context. Its antigen is not known. Per donor, one heparinised blood draw averaged about 116 mL. This sample is drawn from a study of beta chain features in type 1 diabetes. Study-level points and caveats: In the patient group, naive, central memory and Treg TCRB repertoires seemed more alike than in the healthy donor group. At VDJ recombination sites, type 1 diabetes patients had fewer insertions and more deleted nucleotides.

Per the germline V gene, CDR1 is SGHVS and CDR2 is FQNEAQ. This CDR3 contains 15 residues. V gave up 4 bases and J gave up 2 bases, with 15 bases separating them. Investigators reverse transcribed all isolated RNA, so they sequenced expressed TCRB transcripts. Average reads for naive, central memory and regulatory T cell samples were several million. The table came from immunoSEQ multiplex PCR; TCRdb's copy has only in-frame clones and leaves some out. The sample has 250,000 to 300,000 clones; 8% are singletons. This chain connects TRBV7-8 to TRBJ2-7; tentatively, D is TRBD1 (5 bases). This TCR was sampled from a woman in her late teens or twenties in good health. Specimen: central memory CD4+ T cells from blood. This chain's CDR3 is CASSSGQGFAYEQYF. CDR3 in DNA: TGTGCCAGCAGCTCAGGGCAGGGTTTCGCCTACGAGCAGTACTTC.